This TCR beta chain emerged from a study of beta chain features in type 1 diabetes. Study-level findings and limits: The study found fewer insertions and more deletions at VDJ junctions in type 1 diabetes patients. The study left unresolved whether HLA type influences TCRB rearrangement.

Sequencing targeted expressed TCRB transcripts, as all isolated RNA had been reverse transcribed. TCRdb keeps only in-frame clones here, not all; method: immunoSEQ multiplex PCR. The repertoire consists of under 250,000 clones, with under 13% occurring once and the leading ten covering 1% to 1.5%. This clone was counted a few times. Its antigen is not known. A single heparinised draw of roughly 0.11 L on average was taken per donor. Germline V gives CDR1 GTSNPN, CDR2 SVGIG (reference sequence). Trimming stripped 0 bases from V and 12 bases from J, with 9 bases between. This CDR3 is built from 11 residues.

The receptor's source is a man aged 18 to 35 in good health. The specimen sequenced was central memory CD4+ T cells from blood. The rearrangement links TRBV30 to TRBJ2-1; D is unclear. CDR3 nucleotides: TGTGCCTGGAGTGTAGGGTCTACGCAGTTCTTC. Residues: CAWSVGSTQFF.